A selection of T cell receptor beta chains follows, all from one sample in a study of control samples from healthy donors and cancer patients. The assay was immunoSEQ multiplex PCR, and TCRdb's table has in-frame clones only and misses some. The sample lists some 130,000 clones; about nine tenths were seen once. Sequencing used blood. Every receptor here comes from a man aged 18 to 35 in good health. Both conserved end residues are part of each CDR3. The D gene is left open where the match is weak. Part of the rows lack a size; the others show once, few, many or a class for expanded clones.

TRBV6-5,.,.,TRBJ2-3,TGTGCCAGCAGTTACTCGAAGGGGGGCAGCGCAGATACGCAGTATTTT,CASSYSKGGSADTQYF
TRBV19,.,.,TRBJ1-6,TGTGCCAGTAAAAAGGACGGCTATAATTCACCCCTCCACTTT,CASKKDGYNSPLHF
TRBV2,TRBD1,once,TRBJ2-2,TGTGCCAGCGGGGGGACAGGGTTGAGCACCGGGGAGCTGTTTTTT,CASGGTGLSTGELFF
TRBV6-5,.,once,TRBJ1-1,TGTGCCAGCAGTTACTGGGGGGGCACCAACACTGAAGCTTTCTTT,CASSYWGGTNTEAFF
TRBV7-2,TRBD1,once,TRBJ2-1,TGTGCCAGCAGCCGCGACAGGGACCCCAATGAGCAGTTCTTC,CASSRDRDPNEQFF
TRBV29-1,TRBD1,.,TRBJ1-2,TGCAGCGTTGAAGGGGACAGGGATTATGGCTACACCTTC,CSVEGDRDYGYTF
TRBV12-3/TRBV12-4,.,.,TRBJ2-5,TGTGCCAGCAGTCTTTTTAATGAAGAGACCCAGTACTTC,CASSLFNEETQYF
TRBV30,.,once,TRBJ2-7,TGTGCCTGGAGTGCCCCGCCTCAGTACGAGCAGTACTTC,CAWSAPPQYEQYF
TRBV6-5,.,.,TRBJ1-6,TGTGCCAGCAGTTACGGCCTCGGGGGTCCACCCCTCCACTTT,CASSYGLGGPPLHF
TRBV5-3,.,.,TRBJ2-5,TGTGCCATAAGTGGAGACGAGTACTTC,CAISGDEYF